The 14 T cell receptor beta chains listed next were all sequenced from one sample in a study of cytomegalovirus exposure and HLA in healthy donors (dated by TCRdb to 2016 to 2017). The library relied on the immunoSEQ multiplex PCR assay. For the multiplex PCR, a mixture combining 60 forward primers for TCR Vbeta segments and 13 reverse primers for TCR Jbeta segments was used. Sourced from immuneACCESS, this table was stored by TCRdb with only in-frame sequences that have V and J called. A share of the clones is absent; for the studies checked, an unresolved V gene accounts for under half, and the remainder has no known explanation. This sample holds 100,000 to 150,000 clones; more than 75% were observed only once. The leading ten clones occupy over 10% of the sample. Specimen: PBMCs. These receptors were obtained from a woman in her sixties or seventies in good health and CMV-seropositive.

This clone was picked up one time. The rearrangement joins TRBV29-1 to TRBJ2-1, with 7 bases that match TRBD1. J was trimmed by 1 base and V by 1 base; bases with no gene match: 4. The germline gives CDR1 SQVTM, CDR2 ANQGSEA. The CDR3 sequence is 15 residues long. The CDR3 is CSVEGDRASYNEQFF. CDR3 DNA sequence: TGCAGCGTTGAAGGCGACAGGGCATCCTACAATGAGCAGTTCTTC.

This sequence joins TRBV7-3 and TRBJ2-3; 10 bases line up with TRBD2. Trimming removed 4 bases from V and 0 bases from J; junction bases left unmatched: 4. CDR3 length: 16 residues. Germline-derived CDR1 and CDR2 are SGHTA and FQGTGA. The CDR3 sequence is CASSSGLAASTDTQYF. CDR3 DNA sequence: TGTGCCAGCAGCTCAGGACTAGCGGCGAGCACAGATACGCAGTATTTT.

This clone was detected a few times. This chain uses TRBV25-1 with TRBJ2-3, with TRBD1 matching over 8 bases. Germline CDR1 MGHDK, CDR2 SYGVNS. The CDR3 totals 17 residues. V shed 6 bases, J shed 2 bases, and the junction held 13 bases outside the gene matches. CDR3 in DNA: TGTGCCAGCAGCCGGACAGGGTTTTGGTTTAACACAGATACGCAGTATTTT. Protein product: CASSRTGFWFNTDTQYF.

The rearrangement uses TRBV25-1 and TRBJ1-4; D might be TRBD1 (5 bases). Trimming took 2 bases from V and 6 from J, leaving 13 bases between them. This CDR3 contains 15 residues. CDR1 MGHDK and CDR2 SYGVNS come from the germline V gene. The CDR3 spells CASSEGGVGDEKLFF. The CDR3 DNA reads as TGTGCCAGCAGTGAAGGTGGAGTAGGGGATGAAAAACTGTTTTTT.

The J gene is TRBJ1-2, the V gene TRBV10-1, with D possibly matching TRBD1 (6 bases). Germline CDR1 and CDR2: WNHNN and SYGVQD (reference sequence). The CDR3 is 14 residues long. Trimming cost V 3 bases and J 5 bases, with 13 bases left between them. The CDR3 here is CASSDRTVQYGYTF. For the CDR3, the DNA is TGCGCCAGCAGTGACCGGACAGTTCAATATGGCTACACCTTC.

This sequence joins TRBV27 and TRBJ2-7; 7 nucleotides match TRBD2. The junction had 8 bases not matched to a gene; V was cut back by 8 bases and J by 4 bases. The CDR3 spans 13 residues. Germline CDR1 is MNHEY and CDR2 is SMNVEV (reference sequence). In DNA form, the CDR3 reads TGTGCCAGCGCAAGGCGGGAGCCTTACGAGCAGTACTTC. It encodes CASARREPYEQYF.

V and J are TRBV7-6 and TRBJ2-1; TRBD1 agrees at 10 bases. Germline assignment: CDR1 SGHVS and CDR2 FNYEAQ. The CDR3 length is 13 residues. J was trimmed by 4 bases and V by 9 bases; bases with no gene match: 3. CDR3 nucleotides: TGTGCCAGTACGGGACAGGGGTACAATGAGCAGTTCTTC. Translating it yields CASTGQGYNEQFF.

This rearrangement joins TRBV6-5 to TRBJ1-1; maybe TRBD1 (6 bases). This CDR3 is 13 amino acids long. With 8 bases removed from V and 1 base from J, the gap between germline ends came to 11 bases. Germline lookup yields CDR1 MNHEY and CDR2 SVGAGI. CDR3 residues: CASRTATNTEAFF. The CDR3 bases are TGTGCCAGCCGGACAGCGACGAACACTGAAGCTTTCTTT.

This chain joins TRBV7-2 and TRBJ2-5; 7 bases are a match to TRBD2. CDR1 is SGHTA and CDR2 is FQGNSA in the germline V gene. The CDR3 contains 14 residues. Trimming removed 2 bases from V and 4 bases from J; junction bases left unmatched: 4. The CDR3 here is CASSLRWGGETQYF. In DNA, the CDR3 is TGTGCCAGCAGCTTACGGTGGGGGGGAGAGACCCAGTACTTC.

This chain uses TRBV29-1 with TRBJ2-5, with 8 bases identical to TRBD1. The better agreement between TRBJ2-7 and the DNA end casts doubt on the J call. This CDR3 is 13 amino acids long. Germline CDR1 is SQVTM and CDR2 is ANQGSEA. CDR3 in DNA: TGCAGCTTTTCCAGGGGGCGAGCTTACGAGCAGTACTTC. Translated, it gives CSFSRGRAYEQYF.

V is TRBV27 and J is TRBJ2-5; 8 positions agree with TRBD2. The germline V gene encodes CDR1 MNHEY and CDR2 SMNVEV (reference sequence). The CDR3 consists of 13 residues. V trimming: 6 bases; J trimming: 7 bases; junction bases outside the gene matches: 7. This CDR3 is CASSPGTSGTQYF. The CDR3 DNA reads as TGTGCCAGCAGCCCGGGGACTAGTGGGACCCAGTACTTC.

This chain joins TRBV9 and TRBJ2-3; TRBD2 agrees at 14 bases. CDR3 length equals 17 residues. The germline CDR1 and CDR2 sequences are SGDLS and YYNGEE. V dropped 5 bases and J dropped 3; count of bases not matched to a gene: 8. CDR3: CASRRLAGGPETDTQYF. The CDR3 nucleotides are TGTGCCAGCAGACGACTAGCGGGAGGGCCTGAAACAGATACGCAGTATTTT.

The rearrangement joins TRBV5-1 to TRBJ2-1; 11 bases line up with TRBD2. J lost 6 bases, V lost 0 bases, and 8 bases had no gene match. The CDR3 loop spans 17 amino acids. Germline V lookup: CDR1 SGHRS, CDR2 YFSETQ. CDR3: CASSLGLAGGIGNEQFF. The CDR3, as DNA: TGCGCCAGCAGCTTGGGCCTAGCGGGGGGAATTGGCAATGAGCAGTTCTTC.

The genes are TRBV7-2 and TRBJ1-2; TRBD1 matches at 8 bases. The CDR3 is 16 amino acids. Germline V lookup: CDR1 SGHTA, CDR2 FQGNSA. Trimming took 3 bases from V and 0 from J; bases not matched to a gene: 6. The CDR3 spells CASSFGGQAANYGYTF. The DNA for the CDR3 is TGTGCCAGCAGCTTTGGGGGACAGGCAGCTAACTATGGCTACACCTTC.